Sequencing of this TCR beta chain was carried out in a study of T cells in Graves' hyperthyroidism and ophthalmopathy. Study summary: Staff took peripheral blood when the initial diagnosis was made, before any treatment began.

The CDR3 covers 13 residues. CDR1 and CDR2 from the germline V gene are ENHRY and SYGVKD. V was shortened by 10 bases and J by 0 bases, with 10 bases between the two germline ends. Thyroid ultrasound and orbital computed tomography, with clinical symptoms and serum thyroxine and TRAb, informed diagnoses. Study observations and caveats: With a median lead of roughly 6.2 months before onset, the model predicted ophthalmopathy. Stable hyperthyroidism and ophthalmopathy were separated using 13 V-J signatures.

RNA transcripts gave rise to amplified TCR beta CDR3 regions. The HTBI primer set drove a first-round RT-PCR of the TCR CDR3. TCRdb re-analysed the multiplex PCR reads in MiXCR, keeping a single row per CDR3 protein. The table shows over 700,000 distinct CDR3 sequences, with 38% occurring only once. Worth noting for this clonotype: Its antigen is not identified.

The V call is TRBV10-3, the J call TRBJ1-5; D is unclear. The sequence was obtained from a man aged 18 to 30 with Graves' hyperthyroidism. The sample taken for sequencing was blood. Here the CDR3 reads CASGGSSNQPQHF. CDR3 coding DNA: TGTGCCAGCGGTGGCAGTAGCAATCAGCCCCAGCATTTT.